The 25 T cell receptor beta chains below all came from one sample that was sequenced in a study of blood T cell repertoires in COVID-19 (dated by TCRdb to 2018 to 2021). The method was the immunoSEQ multiplex PCR assay. Here the immuneACCESS table is served through TCRdb, limited to in-frame sequences with V and J called. Missing clones are a known gap in these copies; in checked studies unresolved V genes cover under half, and the rest lacks a known reason. This sample lists over 200,000 clones; roughly 76% were detected once. The ten largest make up around 5.1% of the sample. Sequences were obtained from peripheral blood. The source of these receptors is a human donor in a cohort sampled during active COVID-19.

The rearrangement joins TRBV9 to TRBJ1-1; D gene uncertain. This CDR3 spans 17 amino acids. V gave up 4 bases and J gave up 1 base, with 20 bases separating them. Per germline, CDR1 SGDLS and CDR2 YYNGEE. DNA of the CDR3: TGTGCCAGCAGCCCGAGCAACGGCGCCGCGGCGAACACTGAAGCTTTCTTT. Amino acid sequence: CASSPSNGAAANTEAFF.

The genes are TRBV7-9 and TRBJ1-3, with D possibly matching TRBD1 (5 bases). The CDR3 loop spans 16 amino acids. The V gene's germline CDR1 is SEHNR and CDR2 FQNEAQ (reference sequence). The germline V and J ends were trimmed by 8 bases and 2 bases, with 19 bases remaining between them. CDR3 nucleotides: TGTGCCAGCTCTAATCCCACGGGGGGGGCTGGAAACACCATATATTTT. It translates to CASSNPTGGAGNTIYF.

This clone was seen a handful of times. V and J are TRBV19 and TRBJ1-1; 7 nucleotides line up with TRBD1. CDR3 length: 14 amino acids. V shed 6 bases, J shed 1 base, and the junction held 5 bases outside the gene matches. Germline V gives CDR1 LNHDA, CDR2 SQIVND (reference sequence). CDR3: CASSLQGRNTEAFF. CDR3 sequence (DNA): TGTGCCAGTAGCCTACAGGGGCGGAACACTGAAGCTTTCTTT. The full variable domain, in which reference TRBV19 and TRBJ1-1 provide the parts outside the CDR3, is DGGITQSPKYLFRKEGQNVTLSCEQNLNHDAMYWYRQDPGQGLRLIYYSQIVNDFQKGDIAEGYSVSREKKESFPLTVTSAQKNPTAFYLCASSLQGRNTEAFFGQGTRLTVV.

This chain joins TRBV3-1 (or the pseudogene TRBV3-2) and TRBJ2-7; possibly TRBD2 for D (5 bases). Germline CDR1 LGHDT, CDR2 YNNKEL (reference sequence). V lost 10 bases to trimming and J lost 2 bases, with 21 bases between them. The CDR3 has 15 residues. The CDR3 spells CATSPHRGRTYEQYF. The CDR3 DNA sequence: TGTGCCACCTCACCCCACCGGGGAAGGACCTACGAGCAGTACTTC.

CDR3 residues: CASRATGRNEQFF. CDR3 in DNA: TGTGCCAGCAGAGCGACCGGTCGAAATGAGCAGTTCTTC. This chain connects TRBV6-5 to TRBJ2-1; D call uncertain. V shed 6 bases and J shed 7 bases, with 13 bases lying between them. The CDR3 totals 13 residues. Germline V gene data show CDR1 as MNHEY and CDR2 as SVGAGI.

The CDR3 DNA follows: TGTGCCAGCAGCGTAGAAGCGGGAGTAACCGGGGAGCTGTTTTTT. This codes for CASSVEAGVTGELFF. The V call is TRBV9, the J call TRBJ2-2; 8 bases are shared with TRBD2. The CDR3 has 15 residues. CDR1 is SGDLS, CDR2 YYNGEE, per germline. The V segment lost 0 bases and the J segment 5 bases; nucleotides outside the gene matches: 3.

The J gene is TRBJ1-2, the V gene TRBV28, with unresolved D. V lost 5 bases and J 4 bases, leaving 14 bases between the germline ends. The CDR3 runs 14 residues. Germline values: CDR1 MDHEN, CDR2 SYDVKM. The DNA of the CDR3 is TGTGCCAGCAGTCCTAGCCTCACATTCTATGGCTACACCTTC. It translates to CASSPSLTFYGYTF.

The J gene is TRBJ1-1, the V gene TRBV7-9; D perhaps matches TRBD1 (5 bases). The CDR3 sequence is 14 residues long. Trimming took 4 bases from V and 1 from J, leaving 10 bases between them. Germline values: CDR1 SEHNR, CDR2 FQNEAQ (reference sequence). CDR3 residues: CASSSRARNTEAFF. The CDR3, as DNA: TGTGCCAGCAGCTCCAGGGCCAGGAACACTGAAGCTTTCTTT.

This chain links TRBV27 with TRBJ1-2; unclear D gene. Trimming took off 4 bases at V and 4 bases at J, with 19 bases between the two ends. The CDR3 covers 16 residues. From germline, CDR1 is MNHEY and CDR2 SMNVEV (reference sequence). DNA of the CDR3: TGTGCCAGCAGTTATAACTACGAAGCGGGATTCTATGGCTACACCTTC. It specifies CASSYNYEAGFYGYTF.

The J gene is TRBJ2-3, the V gene TRBV5-1; TRBD2 aligns across 9 bases. V lost 4 bases to trimming and J lost 2 bases; unmatched junction nucleotides: 5. The CDR3 consists of 15 residues. The germline V gene has CDR1 SGHRS and CDR2 YFSETQ. The CDR3 DNA reads as TGCGCCAGCAGCCGAAGGACTAGCGACACAGATACGCAGTATTTT. Amino acids: CASSRRTSDTDTQYF.

V and J are TRBV15 and TRBJ1-2; no clear D. Germline lookup yields CDR1 LNHNV and CDR2 YYDKDF (reference sequence). With 2 bases removed from V and 0 bases from J, the gap between germline ends came to 13 bases. The CDR3 has 16 amino acids. The CDR3 DNA follows: TGTGCCACCAGCAGAAGGCTCGGAGATGCTAACTATGGCTACACCTTC. It specifies CATSRRLGDANYGYTF.

The V gene is TRBV4-3, the J gene TRBJ2-7; TRBD2 matches at 7 bases. Trimming took 1 base from V and 6 from J; bases not matched to a gene: 6. This CDR3 has 14 amino acids. CDR1 LGHNA and CDR2 YSLEER come from the germline V gene. In DNA, the CDR3 is TGCGCCAGCAGCCAAGGCCTAGCGGCGGCCGAGCAGTACTTC. This sequence encodes CASSQGLAAAEQYF.

The chain employs TRBV19 and TRBJ2-2, with no clear D. The germline V gene encodes CDR1 LNHDA and CDR2 SQIVND (reference sequence). This CDR3 comprises 14 residues. V gave up 6 bases and J gave up 5 bases, with 13 bases separating them. CDR3: CASRRVPDTGELFF. As DNA, the CDR3 is TGTGCCAGTAGACGCGTTCCTGATACCGGGGAGCTGTTTTTT.

In this sample, this clone turned up a few times. The CDR3 loop is CASSEQGTTLHF. DNA of the CDR3: TGTGCCAGCAGTGAACAGGGGACCACTCTCCACTTT. V and J are TRBV6-1 and TRBJ1-6; possible D gene TRBD1, 6 bases. CDR3 size: 12 residues. Germline loops: CDR1 MNHNS, CDR2 SASEGT. V was shortened by 2 bases and J by 16 bases, with 12 bases between the two germline ends.

The rearrangement joins TRBV2 to TRBJ1-3; D is perhaps TRBD1 (5 bases). V was trimmed by 6 bases and J by 2 bases, leaving 11 bases between them. The CDR3 totals 14 residues. Germline V lookup: CDR1 SNHLY, CDR2 FYNNEI. For the CDR3, the DNA is TGTGCCAGCAGAGGAGGGGTGGCTGGAAACACCATATATTTT. Amino acid sequence: CASRGGVAGNTIYF.

The chain uses TRBV7-2 and TRBJ2-1, with TRBD2 matching 15 bases. The V and J ends lost 1 base and 15 bases, in that order; junction bases with no gene match: 4. The CDR3 loop spans 14 amino acids. Germline assignment: CDR1 SGHTA and CDR2 FQGNSA. CDR3 loop: CASSLGTSGRVPFF. In DNA form, the CDR3 reads TGTGCCAGCAGCTTAGGGACTAGCGGGAGGGTTCCGTTCTTC. Supplemented by reference TRBV7-2 and TRBJ2-1, the full variable domain reads GAGVSQSPSNKVTEKGKDVELRCDPISGHTALYWYRQSLGQGLEFLIYFQGNSAPDKSGLPSDRFSAERTGGSVSTLTIQRTQQEDSAVYLCASSLGTSGRVPFFGPGTRLTVL.

The J gene is TRBJ1-2, the V gene TRBV12-3 or TRBV12-4; D unclear. V lost 2 bases and J 8 bases, leaving 12 bases between the germline ends. CDR3 size: 13 residues. DNA of the CDR3: TGTGCCAGCAGTTTATTGGGCAATCGGGGCTACACCTTC. Protein product: CASSLLGNRGYTF.

The chain recombines TRBV7-2 with TRBJ1-2; TRBD1 aligns across 8 bases. This CDR3 is 14 amino acids long. CDR1 and CDR2 (germline): SGHTA, FQGNSA. Trimming removed 3 bases from V and 0 bases from J; junction bases left unmatched: 0. In DNA, the CDR3 is TGTGCCAGCAGCTTGGACAGGGCTAACTATGGCTACACCTTC. Residues: CASSLDRANYGYTF.

This clone appeared once. The chain uses TRBV9 and TRBJ2-7, with D possibly TRBD1 on 6 matching bases. The CDR3 sequence is 13 residues long. The germline V and J ends were trimmed by 0 bases and 6 bases, with 10 bases remaining between them. Germline V gene sequence: CDR1 SGDLS, CDR2 YYNGEE. The CDR3 loop is CASSVGGHTEQYF. In nucleotides, the CDR3 is TGTGCCAGCAGCGTAGGGGGGCACACCGAGCAGTACTTC.

The chain has TRBV7-8 and TRBJ1-2; 7 bases map to TRBD1. Trimming took 3 bases from V and 6 from J; bases not matched to a gene: 7. This CDR3 is 14 amino acids long. Per germline, CDR1 SGHVS and CDR2 FQNEAQ. In nucleotides, the CDR3 is TGTGCCAGCAGCTTTGGAAGGGGGCGGGATGGCTACACCTTC. Its translation is CASSFGRGRDGYTF. Drawing the rest from reference TRBV7-8 and TRBJ1-2, the complete variable domain is GAGVSQSPRYKVAKRGQDVALRCDPISGHVSLFWYQQALGQGPEFLTYFQNEAQLDKSGLPSDRFFAERPEGSVSTLKIQRTQQEDSAVYLCASSFGRGRDGYTFGSGTRLTVV.

V is TRBV29-1 and J is TRBJ2-7, with 8 bases lining up with TRBD2. The CDR3 is 13 residues long. In germline, CDR1 is SQVTM, CDR2 ANQGSEA. J was trimmed by 6 bases and V by 3 bases; bases with no gene match: 7. The CDR3: CSVETGGGREQYF. CDR3 nucleotides: TGCAGCGTTGAGACGGGAGGGGGGCGCGAGCAGTACTTC.

The V gene is TRBV5-4, the J gene TRBJ1-1; D call uncertain. CDR1 and CDR2 (germline): SGHNT, YYREEE (reference sequence). This CDR3 region has 14 residues. V was cut by 2 bases and J by 3 bases, with 11 bases left in between. The CDR3 protein is CASSLREGDTEAFF. The CDR3 DNA reads as TGTGCCAGCAGCTTAAGGGAGGGCGACACTGAAGCTTTCTTT.

This clone has more than one count but fewer than ten. J is TRBJ1-2 and V is TRBV6-5; TRBD1 is a possible D gene (6 bases). CDR1 MNHEY and CDR2 SVGAGI come from the germline V gene. The ends were cut back, 10 bases at V and 0 bases at J, with 18 bases in the middle. This CDR3 contains 15 residues. The CDR3 DNA is TGTGCCACCTGGGACACTACCTCTCCTAACTATGGCTACACCTTC. It yields the protein CATWDTTSPNYGYTF.

V usage is TRBV3-1 (or the pseudogene TRBV3-2) and J usage is TRBJ2-7; TRBD1 agrees at 7 bases. Germline values: CDR1 LGHDT, CDR2 YNNKEL (reference sequence). The V and J ends lost 4 bases and 3 bases, in that order; junction bases with no gene match: 12. This CDR3 region has 16 residues. CDR3 DNA sequence: TGTGCCAGCAGCCTCACCAGGGGGAGAGCGCTCTACGAGCAGTACTTC. This translates into CASSLTRGRALYEQYF.

This chain joins TRBV10-3 and TRBJ2-7; D is perhaps TRBD2 (6 bases). Germline lookup yields CDR1 ENHRY and CDR2 SYGVKD. Trimming took 0 bases from V and 0 from J, leaving 9 bases between them. The CDR3 consists of 15 residues. CDR3 in DNA: TGTGCCATCAGTGAGTCTGGTAGCGGCTCCTACGAGCAGTACTTC. It specifies CAISESGSGSYEQYF.